These 27 T cell receptor beta chains originate from one sample sequenced in a study of T cells in tumors after PD-1 blockade. Measured with immunoSEQ multiplex PCR; TCRdb has only the in-frame clones, and not every one. The sample records some 9,600 clones, around 63% being singletons. Sequenced here: tumor tissue, sampled after anti-PD-1 treatment. These receptors came from a human donor with basal cell carcinoma.

This chain links TRBV24-1 with TRBJ1-3; D unclear. The germline V gene encodes CDR1 KGHDR and CDR2 SFDVKD. V gave up 4 bases and J gave up 0 bases, with 12 bases separating them. This CDR3 is built from 16 residues. In nucleotides, the CDR3 is TGTGCCACCAGTGAACTGACGGTCTTCTCTGGAAACACCATATATTTT. Amino acid sequence: CATSELTVFSGNTIYF.

By sample fraction, this clone is medium-sized. The chain combines TRBV7-2 with TRBJ2-3; TRBD2 aligns across 8 bases. Germline CDR1 SGHTA, CDR2 FQGNSA. This CDR3 has 19 amino acids. The V and J ends lost 5 bases and 1 base, in that order; junction bases with no gene match: 17. CDR3 protein: CASSPPLGGGPLGTDTQYF. CDR3 DNA: TGTGCCAGCAGCCCCCCTTTAGGCGGGGGGCCGTTGGGCACAGATACGCAGTATTTT. Drawing the rest from reference TRBV7-2 and TRBJ2-3, the complete variable domain is GAGVSQSPSNKVTEKGKDVELRCDPISGHTALYWYRQSLGQGLEFLIYFQGNSAPDKSGLPSDRFSAERTGGSVSTLTIQRTQQEDSAVYLCASSPPLGGGPLGTDTQYFGPGTRLTVL.

By its share, this clone is medium-sized. This sequence joins TRBV9 and TRBJ2-1; 8 nucleotides agree with TRBD2. The ends lost 0 bases at V and 2 bases at J; junction bases unmatched: 1. Germline V gene sequence: CDR1 SGDLS, CDR2 YYNGEE. The CDR3 has 15 residues. Here the CDR3 DNA reads TGTGCCAGCAGCGTAGGTAGCGGGGCCTACAATGAGCAGTTCTTC. It translates to CASSVGSGAYNEQFF.

This clone is medium-sized by share. The chain has TRBV3-1 (or the pseudogene TRBV3-2) and TRBJ2-7, with 9 positions matching TRBD1. The CDR3 runs to 17 residues. Germline V gene data show CDR1 as LGHDT and CDR2 as YNNKEL (reference sequence). The V gene end was trimmed by 3 bases and the J gene end by 5 bases; junction bases not matched to a gene: 14. The DNA of the CDR3 is TGTGCCAGCAGCCAGGTCCCTGGGACAGGGCCAGCCCACGAGCAGTACTTC. This gives the protein CASSQVPGTGPAHEQYF.

The rearrangement joins TRBV25-1 to TRBJ2-1; 8 bases map to TRBD2. The CDR3 consists of 16 residues. With 1 base clipped from V and 4 bases from J, the junction kept 6 bases outside the gene matches. The germline V gene encodes CDR1 MGHDK and CDR2 SYGVNS. As DNA, the CDR3 is TGTGCCAGCAGTGAATCCCGCCTAGCGGGTTACAATGAGCAGTTCTTC. Encoded protein: CASSESRLAGYNEQFF.

The rearrangement uses TRBV28 and TRBJ2-3; 11 bases map to TRBD2. Germline loops: CDR1 MDHEN, CDR2 SYDVKM. Unmatched junction bases numbered 11, after V lost 9 bases and J lost 0 bases. The CDR3 covers 17 residues. The CDR3, as DNA: TGTGCCAGTCTACTAGCGGGGGCGCCACCGAGCACAGATACGCAGTATTTT. This translates into CASLLAGAPPSTDTQYF.

This chain connects TRBV7-9 to TRBJ1-1, with D unclear. This CDR3 region has 14 residues. Trimming removed 7 bases from V and 4 bases from J, with 16 bases in between. Germline V gives CDR1 SEHNR, CDR2 FQNEAQ (reference sequence). CDR3 nucleotides: TGTGCCAGCATCCAAGAGGTTTCGAGCACTGAAGCTTTCTTT. Protein product: CASIQEVSSTEAFF.

The rearrangement links TRBV6-5 to TRBJ2-5; D call uncertain. The CDR3 covers 13 residues. The V gene lost 2 bases and the J gene lost 4 bases, with 8 bases spanning the gap. Germline CDR1 and CDR2: MNHEY and SVGAGI. The CDR3 nucleotides are TGTGCCAGCAGTTACGATGGAAGAGAGACCCAGTACTTC. This encodes CASSYDGRETQYF.

The chain links TRBV4-3 to TRBJ2-3, with 7 bases aligning to TRBD2. The V gene's germline CDR1 is LGHNA and CDR2 YSLEER. The CDR3 is 15 amino acids. After removal of 0 bases from V and 7 bases from J, the junction contained 7 bases not matched to a gene. CDR3 in DNA: TGCGCCAGCAGCCAAGATTCAGGGACTATAAATACGCAGTATTTT. Its protein product is CASSQDSGTINTQYF.

Comment on this clone: At one of its ends the junction is not consistent with the germline gene, which may arise from a read error. The V call is TRBV5-1, the J call TRBJ2-1; D gene unclear. The CDR3 has 14 amino acids. The germline V gene has CDR1 SGHRS and CDR2 YFSETQ. The chain's CDR3 is CASSLVSSYNEQFF. The CDR3, as DNA: TGCGCCAGCAGTTTGGTCAGCTCCTACAATGAGCAGTTCTTC.

This chain connects TRBV7-9 to TRBJ2-1; the D gene is possibly TRBD2 (5 bases). The CDR3 runs to 15 residues. Germline V gene lookup returns CDR1 SEHNR and CDR2 FQNEAQ (reference sequence). The V gene lost 7 bases and the J gene lost 8 bases, with 21 bases spanning the gap. CDR3 sequence reads: CASTTAGGPAHEQFF. The CDR3 bases are TGTGCCAGCACCACTGCGGGCGGCCCGGCCCATGAGCAGTTCTTC.

The chain joins TRBV11-1 to TRBJ1-6, with TRBD1 matching 8 bases. The ends lost 5 bases at V and 7 bases at J; junction bases unmatched: 7. Germline assignment: CDR1 SGHAT and CDR2 FQDESV (reference sequence). The CDR3 loop spans 15 amino acids. The CDR3 loop reads CASSHRTGRNSPLHF. CDR3 bases: TGTGCCAGCAGCCACCGGACAGGGAGAAATTCACCCCTCCACTTT.

This clone appeared once. The rearrangement uses TRBV7-8 and TRBJ2-1; 13 bases match TRBD2. The trim removed 5 bases at V and 12 bases at J, leaving 7 bases unmatched. This CDR3 comprises 14 residues. The germline V gene encodes CDR1 SGHVS and CDR2 FQNEAQ. CDR3 sequence: CASSQRTSGSRQFF. DNA for the CDR3: TGTGCCAGCAGCCAAAGGACTAGCGGGAGTAGGCAGTTCTTC.

Turning to this clone: Lacking the conserved final phenylalanine or tryptophan, this CDR3 likely reflects a read error. The chain joins TRBV6-5 to TRBJ1-6; 7 nucleotides line up with TRBD1. V was pared by 5 bases and J by 9 bases, with 7 bases of the junction left unmatched. Germline V lookup: CDR1 MNHEY, CDR2 SVGAGI. The CDR3 is 14 residues long. The CDR3 DNA follows: TGTGCCAGCAGTCCGACAGGGCCTTTTTCACCCCTCCACCTT. It specifies CASSPTGPFSPLHL.

The CDR3 region has the DNA TGCGCCAGCAGCTTGGGGGCGGGGACAGGGCAGTTCTTC. Protein sequence: CASSLGAGTGQFF. J is TRBJ2-1 and V is TRBV5-1; the match to TRBD1 covers 8 bases. The CDR3 totals 13 residues. Germline V lookup: CDR1 SGHRS, CDR2 YFSETQ. V shed 0 bases, J shed 12 bases, and the junction held 5 bases outside the gene matches.

The V call is TRBV6-5, the J call TRBJ2-7; 9 bases fit TRBD1. The germline V gene encodes CDR1 MNHEY and CDR2 SVGAGI. V gave up 1 base and J gave up 6 bases; unmatched junction bases: 4. The CDR3 extends over 14 amino acids. DNA of the CDR3: TGTGCCAGCAGTTACTACAGGGGGCAGGGCGAGCAGTACTTC. Protein: CASSYYRGQGEQYF.

The V and J genes are TRBV29-1 and TRBJ1-2; 8 bases are shared with TRBD1. The V gene's germline CDR1 is SQVTM and CDR2 ANQGSEA. V was clipped by 7 bases and J by 7 bases; unmatched bases: 8. CDR3 size: 12 residues. The CDR3 DNA is TGCAGCGCGGACACAGGGGGTCGTGGCTACACCTTC. It specifies CSADTGGRGYTF.

The chain links TRBV5-1 to TRBJ1-5, with D possibly being TRBD1 (6 bases). Germline V CDR1 and CDR2: SGHRS, YFSETQ. There are 14 residues in the CDR3. V was cut by 3 bases and J by 2 bases, with 9 bases left in between. CDR3 sequence reads: CASSSGERNQPQHF. In nucleotides, the CDR3 is TGCGCCAGCAGCTCAGGGGAACGCAATCAGCCCCAGCATTTT.

This clone was detected only once. The chain joins TRBV6-2 or TRBV6-3 to TRBJ1-1, with TRBD1 matching 10 bases. The CDR3 runs 16 residues. Trimming removed 0 bases from V and 6 bases from J; junction bases left unmatched: 7. Germline CDR1 reads MNHEY; CDR2 reads SVGEGT. In DNA form, the CDR3 reads TGTGCCAGCAGTTACTCGCCTGGGACAGGGGTGGCTGAAGCTTTCTTT. This encodes CASSYSPGTGVAEAFF.

The chain couples TRBV6-5 to TRBJ2-2; D tentatively fits TRBD1 or TRBD2 (6 bases each). CDR3 length: 14 amino acids. The germline V gene encodes CDR1 MNHEY and CDR2 SVGAGI. The germline V and J ends were trimmed by 0 bases and 9 bases, with 11 bases remaining between them. CDR3 region: CASSYSRGARELFF. The CDR3 coding sequence is TGTGCCAGCAGTTACTCGAGGGGGGCCCGGGAGCTGTTTTTT.

This clone was found a few times. The chain has TRBV15 and TRBJ2-5, with 7 bases identical to TRBD2. This CDR3 contains 13 residues. V trimming: 5 bases; J trimming: 4 bases; junction bases outside the gene matches: 4. CDR1 is LNHNV and CDR2 is YYDKDF in the germline V gene (reference sequence). The CDR3 loop reads CATSAIAGETQYF. CDR3 nucleotide sequence: TGTGCCACCAGCGCGATAGCGGGAGAGACCCAGTACTTC. Based on the CDR3 plus reference TRBV15 and TRBJ2-5, the full variable domain is DAMVIQNPRYQVTQFGKPVTLSCSQTLNHNVMYWYQQKSSQAPKLLFHYYDKDFNNEADTPDNFQSRRPNTSFCFLDIRSPGLGDTAMYLCATSAIAGETQYFGPGTRLLVL.

J is TRBJ1-2 and V is TRBV30, with 7 bases aligning to TRBD1. Germline CDR1 reads GTSNPN; CDR2 reads SVGIG (reference sequence). Unmatched junction bases numbered 8, after V lost 3 bases and J lost 4 bases. CDR3 length: 14 amino acids. CDR3 loop: CAWRVQGSGYGYTF. The CDR3 coding sequence is TGTGCCTGGAGAGTACAGGGGAGCGGCTATGGCTACACCTTC.

The chain is built from TRBV18 and TRBJ2-6; D gene ambiguous. V was trimmed by 4 bases and J by 0 bases, leaving 7 bases between them. This CDR3 region has 15 residues. Germline CDR1 KGHSH, CDR2 LQKENI. DNA of the CDR3: TGTGCCAGCTCACTGGGCCTCTCTGGGGCCAACGTCCTGACTTTC. This gives the protein CASSLGLSGANVLTF.

By its share, this clone is medium-sized (0.01 to 0.1%). The gene calls are TRBV6-2 or TRBV6-3 and TRBJ2-1; tentatively, D is TRBD2 (6 bases). Looked up from germline, CDR1 is MNHEY and CDR2 is SVGEGT. Trimming left V 5 bases short and J 3 bases short, with 14 bases between. The CDR3 runs to 15 residues. CDR3 protein: CASSLRGLRYNEQFF. DNA for the CDR3: TGTGCCAGCAGTCTCCGGGGACTCCGCTACAATGAGCAGTTCTTC.

V gene TRBV6-6 combines with J gene TRBJ2-7; 9 nucleotides line up with TRBD1. J was trimmed by 4 bases and V by 2 bases; bases with no gene match: 9. Germline CDR1 is MNHNY and CDR2 is SVGAGI (reference sequence). The CDR3 length is 16 residues. Here the CDR3 DNA reads TGTGCCAGCAGTTACACCGGGACAGGGTATGAGTACGAGCAGTACTTC. Its translation is CASSYTGTGYEYEQYF.

This clone was picked up a small number of times. As DNA, the CDR3 is TGTGCCAGCAGGGAGACAGGGGGCGGGAACGAGCAGTACTTC. This translates into CASRETGGGNEQYF. This chain joins TRBV2 and TRBJ2-7, with TRBD1 matching over 10 bases. Germline V lookup: CDR1 SNHLY, CDR2 FYNNEI. The CDR3 covers 14 residues. V was clipped by 6 bases and J by 5 bases; unmatched bases: 7. The entire variable domain, with the rest obtained from reference TRBV2 and TRBJ2-7, is as follows: EPEVTQTPSHQVTQMGQEVILRCVPISNHLYFYWYRQILGQKVEFLVSFYNNEISEKSEIFDDQFSVERPDGSNFTLKIRSTKLEDSAMYFCASRETGGGNEQYFGPGTRLTVT.

This chain joins TRBV29-1 and TRBJ2-2; 9 bases are shared with TRBD2. The CDR3 is made up of 17 amino acids. Germline values: CDR1 SQVTM, CDR2 ANQGSEA. J was trimmed by 1 base and V by 4 bases; bases with no gene match: 10. CDR3 loop: CSVGSGGGALNTGELFF. For the CDR3, the DNA is TGCAGCGTTGGGAGCGGCGGGGGGGCGCTGAACACCGGGGAGCTGTTTTTT.